This T cell receptor (beta chain) was observed in a study of naive and memory T cell subsets. TCR cDNA received a 3' ligated oligonucleotide that carried a UMI. The SP2 primer and nested alpha and beta constant region primers amplified ligated cDNA in four rounds. Reverse transcription of blood and skin TCR RNA was primed at alpha and beta constant regions. TCRdb re-called the 5' RACE reads through MiXCR, storing one row per CDR3 protein. The data contain tens of thousands of distinct CDR3 sequences, 16% of them seen just once; the ten biggest clones take up roughly 2.6%. V lost 6 bases, J lost 13 bases, and 10 bases lay in between. The CDR3 extends over 11 amino acids. This clonotype was found many times.

This chain links TRBV12-3 or TRBV12-4 with TRBJ1-6, with no clear D. The clonotype was recovered from a female donor in good health. This chain's CDR3 is CASSEVGPLHF. The CDR3 DNA reads TGTGCCAGCAGCGAGGTGGGTCCCCTCCACTTT.